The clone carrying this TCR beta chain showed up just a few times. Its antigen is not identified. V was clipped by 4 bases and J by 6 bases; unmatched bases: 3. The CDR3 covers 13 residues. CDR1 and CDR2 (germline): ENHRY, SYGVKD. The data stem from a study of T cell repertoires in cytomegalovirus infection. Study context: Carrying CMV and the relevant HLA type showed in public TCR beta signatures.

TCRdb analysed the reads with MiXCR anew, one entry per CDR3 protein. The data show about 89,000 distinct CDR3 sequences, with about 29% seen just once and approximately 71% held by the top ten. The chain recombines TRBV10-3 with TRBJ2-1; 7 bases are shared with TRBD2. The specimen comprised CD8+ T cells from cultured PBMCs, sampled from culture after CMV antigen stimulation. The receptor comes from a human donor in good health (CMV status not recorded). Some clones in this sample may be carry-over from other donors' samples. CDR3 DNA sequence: TGTGCCATCAGTGCAAGCGGGGTCAATGAGCAGTTCTTC. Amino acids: CAISASGVNEQFF.